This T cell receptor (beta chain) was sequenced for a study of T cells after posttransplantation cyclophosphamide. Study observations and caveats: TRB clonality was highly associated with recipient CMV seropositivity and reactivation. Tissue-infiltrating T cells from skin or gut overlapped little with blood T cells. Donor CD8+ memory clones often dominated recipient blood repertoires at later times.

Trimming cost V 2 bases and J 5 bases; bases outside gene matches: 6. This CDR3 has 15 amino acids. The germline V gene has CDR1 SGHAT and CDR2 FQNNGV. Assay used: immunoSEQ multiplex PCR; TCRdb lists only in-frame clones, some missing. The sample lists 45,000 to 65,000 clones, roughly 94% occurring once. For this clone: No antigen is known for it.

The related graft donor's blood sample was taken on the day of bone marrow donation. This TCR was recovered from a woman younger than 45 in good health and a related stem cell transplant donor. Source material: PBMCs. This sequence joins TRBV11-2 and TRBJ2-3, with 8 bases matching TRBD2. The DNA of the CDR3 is TGTGCCAGCAGCTTACGCGGGGGGTCGGTAGATACGCAGTATTTT. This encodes CASSLRGGSVDTQYF.